The following is a T cell receptor (beta chain) sequence with its context. Seattle patient enrollment occurred during active infection, with longitudinal follow-up thereafter. The germline gives CDR1 GTSNPN, CDR2 SVGIG (reference sequence). Trimming took off 3 bases at V and 4 bases at J, with 18 bases between the two ends. CDR3 length: 15 residues. Only in-frame clones appear in the TCRdb table, and some are missing; sequencing was by immunoSEQ multiplex PCR. The data hold 300,000 to 400,000 clones, with roughly 90% observed a single time. These data originate in a study of blood T cell repertoires in COVID-19. About the study: Sites across the United States, Italy and Spain contributed samples from acute and convalescent COVID-19.

The material sequenced was peripheral blood. This receptor was taken from a woman aged 25 to 39 with COVID-19, enrolled during active disease. The rearrangement joins TRBV30 to TRBJ1-2; D is unresolved. The CDR3: CAWSRDTGNGYGYTF. In nucleotides, the CDR3 is TGTGCCTGGAGCCGCGACACCGGGAACGGCTATGGCTACACCTTC. The full variable domain, with the rest looked up from reference TRBV30 and TRBJ1-2, is SQTIHQWPATLVQPVGSPLSLECTVEGTSNPNLYWYRQAAGRGLQLLFYSVGIGQISSEVPQNLSASRPQDRQFILSSKKLLLSDSGFYLCAWSRDTGNGYGYTFGSGTRLTVV.